This TCR beta chain was captured by sequencing in a study of blood T cell repertoires in COVID-19 (TCRdb year 2020). About the investigation overall: Collaborator samples came from the United States, Italy and Spain and covered acute and convalescent phases of COVID-19. Where HLA class I and class II types were available, the types were taken from metadata supplied by the sample provider, not from assay-based typing. Nearly every sample came with metadata listing a de-identified subject ID, COVID-19 status, age in years and sex. The samples were drawn from two sources: the first 160 participants of the ongoing ImmuneRACE study, and fewer than 1,500 subjects contributed by 6 global collaborators. The prospective study material was composed of cDNA or gDNA derived from T cells, B-cell-depleted T cells, or PBMCs. The repertoires were made available in a free public database intended to serve as a resource for research on the immune response to SARS-CoV-2. Deeply sampled blood TCRbeta repertoires from subjects exposed to, actively infected with, or recovered from COVID-19 were included in the dataset. The full study reports these points: How much clinical and demographic metadata was included differed by source and by participant, and the metadata was provided uncurated.

This clone was picked up a small number of times. No cognate antigen has been identified for it. Base qualities are not provided; no much larger clone lies one nucleotide away. The immunoSEQ Assay, a bias-controlled multiplex PCR, was used to amplify TCRbeta CDR3 regions from genomic DNA. Processing in the source paper ran as follows. Nucleated cell counts per sample were estimated from amplification of reference gene primers within the assay. To quantify the absolute abundance of each unique TCRbeta CDR3 rearrangement, sequence reads were collapsed and filtered. For each sample, productive Simpson clonality was calculated by taking the square root of Simpson's diversity index across productive rearrangements. Not all clones reach the TCRdb copy of this immuneACCESS table, which keeps in-frame sequences only. Checked studies attribute under half of the gap to unresolved V genes and leave the rest unexplained. V and J calls and clone size are as listed in that table; D and trimming were resolved from the DNA. Here the sample has roughly 170,000 clones; about 84% occur a single time. The ten largest clonotypes hold about 7% of the sample.

Collaborating institutions collected whole blood in K2EDTA tubes following their own protocols. For TCRbeta analysis, collaborator samples were shipped as frozen whole blood, as isolated PBMCs, or as DNA extracted from either sample type. The CDR3 holds 15 amino acids from the cysteine to the phenylalanine. The sequence is cut down to CDR3 DNA, 45 bases in frame from base 1. In the germline V gene, CDR1 corresponds to SNHLY and CDR2 to FYNNEI. V is clipped by 7 bases and J by 7 bases, and the sequence between their germline boundaries is 20 bases long. This chain joins TRBV2 to TRBJ1-5; perhaps TRBD1 is the D gene, with 5 bases matching. The source material was peripheral blood. The TCR sequence derives from a human donor in a cohort sampled during active COVID-19. DNA sequence: TGTGCCAGCACCAAAACAGGACCCCCGGCCCAGCCCCAGCATTTT. Its translation is CASTKTGPPAQPQHF.